This T cell receptor (beta chain) was identified in a study of beta chain features in type 1 diabetes (dated by TCRdb to 2016 to 2018). Describing the broader study: Mean age, gender distribution, total cell number and subset yield did not differ between patients and healthy donors. In the study, recently diagnosed type 1 diabetes patients and matched healthy donors were compared on the TCRB repertoires of their sorted circulating CD4+ T cell subsets. A total of some 100,000,000 sorted cells were examined across all samples, and the number of cells per subset was strongly correlated with RNA yield. Regulatory and stem cell-like memory subsets were isolated from only 8 patients and 8 healthy donors, whereas naive and central memory subsets came from all 28 donors. Study-wide findings and limitations: Type 1 diabetes patients showed a moderate but significant shortening of TCRB CDR3 length in all four CD4+ subsets. HLA sub-analyses involved small numbers of individuals, so any influence of HLA type on TCRB rearrangement remained unresolved. Fewer insertions and more nucleotide deletions at VDJ recombination sites were observed in patients with type 1 diabetes, implying thymic rearrangement abnormalities. Because cDNA was sequenced instead of genomic DNA, highly expressing activated cells could be over-represented, though the groups showed no difference in activation or CD3 levels. PCR might favor shorter templates, but patient and control samples were amplified and corrected together, so any skew would affect both groups equally. Naive, central memory and regulatory TCRB repertoires appeared to be more similar among patients than among healthy donors.

From each donor, a single peripheral blood sample of roughly 0.11 L on average was drawn into heparinised tubes. Using a panel that included CD45RO, CCR7, CD25, CD127, CD95 and CD27, naive, central memory, regulatory and stem cell-like memory CD4+ T cells were sorted on a BD FACSAria II. Every sorted population had a purity above 98%. Right away, PBMCs were isolated by Lymphoprep density gradient centrifugation and were stained directly, with no culture step. So that batch effects would be minimized, each experiment stained and sorted samples in pairs, pairing one healthy donor with one patient. The entire isolated RNA was reverse transcribed using the High Capacity cDNA Reverse Transcription Kit, and thus expressed TCRB transcripts were sequenced. Deep immunoSEQ sequencing was applied to naive, central memory and regulatory T cell samples, giving an average of about 3.4 million total reads per sample. Sorted cells were lysed in RLT buffer and RNA was extracted with DNase-treated RNeasy Micro or Mini kits, depending on cell number. To prevent cross-contamination, each cell subset was processed individually, whereas patient and healthy donor samples were processed jointly. The immunoSEQ multiplex PCR was used to amplify TCRB sequences from cDNA, yielding 87-bp fragments that span the CDR3 region. Sequencing of the amplicons was performed on the Illumina HiSeq platform. For the original study's pipeline: Synthetic template baselines were used to correct PCR bias computationally, reads within Hamming distance 2 were collapsed together, and singletons that could not be merged were discarded. By aligning reads against IMGT, V, D and J genes, CDR3 length, and insertions or deletions at six rearrangement sites were assigned. Clonotype counts were normalized to sorted cell number within each subset before computing true diversity and Gini coefficients with the tcR R package. Repertoire sharing was quantified using the overlap coefficient calculated on TCRB nucleotide sequences. Out-of-frame TCRB sequences from naive cells were analyzed to stand in for the pre-selection repertoire. This immuneACCESS table, as held by TCRdb, lists in-frame sequences with V and J called but not all clones. Of the missing ones, under half trace to an unresolved V gene in checked studies; the others have no known cause. The V and J calls and clone size are taken from that table; D and trimming were inferred from the DNA. The sample has about 650,000 clones on record, 9.5% to 15% of them singletons. Roughly 0.11% of the sample belongs to the ten largest clones.

The junction shows trimming of 0 bases on V and 8 bases on J, plus 14 bases between the germline ends. CDR1 and CDR2 are read off the germline V gene as MNHEY and SVGAGI. There are 16 amino acids in the CDR3, from cysteine to phenylalanine inclusive. Of all the DNA, just the CDR3 is kept, 48 bases in frame from base 1. As concerns this clone: Its antigen is still unknown. Qualities for individual bases were not recorded, and no much larger clone is one base off.

Recombination connected TRBV6-5 to TRBJ1-6; the D gene is perhaps TRBD1, on 6 matching bases. The receptor was isolated from a man aged 30-40 years with type 1 diabetes. The sequenced sample consisted of naive CD4+ T cells from blood. Reading the label with the study, this specimen's cell subset or site is: true naive CD4+ T cells. The nucleotide sequence reads as follows: TGTGCCAGCAGTTACTCGCCGGGGAGGGGGGATTCACCCCTCCACTTT. Its translation reads: CASSYSPGRGDSPLHF.